This TCR beta chain was sequenced in a study of tumor and adjacent non-tumor tissue in lung cancer. General study results and limits: Tumor repertoires had a smaller top 100 clone share than normal lung. Tumor TCR diversity, when higher, was linked to shorter survival.

The library came from three nested PCR rounds adapted from ARM-PCR protocols. TCRdb re-called the multiplex PCR reads with MiXCR, one entry per CDR3 protein. The repertoire consists of some 100,000 distinct CDR3 sequences, with 80% occurring once and the leading ten covering around 30%. RNA was extracted from bulk tissue without any cell sorting. This non-tumor lung sample came from over 3 cm beyond the tumor edge. To note about this clonotype: Its antigen is not identified.

The V gene lost 0 bases and the J gene lost 10 bases, with 18 bases spanning the gap. Per germline, CDR1 LGHNA and CDR2 YNFKEQ. CDR3 length equals 16 residues. This TCR was sampled from a man between 60 and 75 years old with small cell lung cancer. The chain employs TRBV4-2 and TRBJ2-2; D perhaps matches TRBD2 (5 bases). The sample was distant non-tumor lung tissue. As DNA, the CDR3 is TGTGCCAGCAGCCAAGATCTGAGGGTCAATACGGCGGAGCTGTTTTTT. Encoded protein: CASSQDLRVNTAELFF.